Listed below are T cell receptor beta chains from one sample, sequenced in a study of cytomegalovirus exposure and HLA in healthy donors. Some clones are missing from TCRdb's copy, which holds only in-frame ones; the method was immunoSEQ multiplex PCR. This sample yields about 120,000 clones, of which approximately 75% are seen a single time; approximately 2% belongs to the top ten. The specimen was PBMCs. These TCRs come from a man in his forties in good health and CMV-seronegative. Each CDR3 is given with its conserved first and last residue. A D gene is named only where the DNA matches it firmly. Clone size appears in some rows only: once, few, many, or a class for an expanded clone.

-,few,TRBJ2-3,TRBV6-5,CASRRDKGSDTQYF,TGTGCCAGCAGAAGGGATAAGGGGTCAGATACGCAGTATTTT
TRBD1,-,TRBJ2-5,TRBV27,CASSLFTRQGMLEYF,TGTGCCAGCAGTTTATTTACCCGACAGGGTATGTTGGAGTACTTC
-,-,TRBJ2-1,TRBV5-4,CASSLVPAENEQFF,TGTGCCAGCAGCTTGGTTCCCGCGGAGAATGAGCAGTTCTTC
TRBD1,-,TRBJ2-7,TRBV6-5,CASSHRGRSSYEQYF,TGTGCCAGCAGTCACAGGGGGCGGTCGTCCTACGAGCAGTACTTC
-,-,TRBJ2-2,TRBV30,CAWSVLEVFGELFF,TGTGCCTGGAGTGTACTGGAGGTCTTCGGGGAGCTGTTTTTT
-,-,TRBJ2-7,TRBV5-1,CASSLGGTTYEQYF,TGCGCCAGCAGCTTGGGAGGTACAACCTACGAGCAGTACTTC
TRBD1,-,TRBJ1-6,TRBV19,CASRPPGTGNSPLHF,TGTGCCAGTAGACCCCCCGGGACAGGAAATTCACCCCTCCACTTT
TRBD2,-,TRBJ2-1,TRBV9,CASSTGTSVVNEQFF,TGTGCCAGCAGCACCGGGACTAGCGTGGTGAATGAGCAGTTCTTC
TRBD2,-,TRBJ2-1,TRBV5-8,CASSLDSGRAWNEQFF,TGTGCCAGCAGCTTGGATAGCGGGAGGGCCTGGAATGAGCAGTTCTTC
TRBD1,-,TRBJ2-3,TRBV14,CASSQTGGFTDTQYF,TGTGCCAGCAGCCAGACAGGGGGATTCACAGATACGCAGTATTTT
TRBD1,-,TRBJ1-2,TRBV6-1,CASSDRQGGRRGGYTF,TGTGCCAGCAGTGACAGACAGGGCGGGCGCCGTGGTGGCTACACCTTC
TRBD1,-,TRBJ2-7,TRBV27,CASIYRDRAYYEQYF,TGTGCCAGCATTTATCGGGACAGGGCCTACTACGAGCAGTACTTC
-,-,TRBJ2-1,TRBV9,CASSVDGAPGEQFF,TGTGCCAGCAGCGTAGATGGTGCTCCGGGTGAGCAGTTCTTC
TRBD2,-,TRBJ2-7,TRBV27,CASSFGGSYEQYF,TGTGCCAGCAGTTTTGGCGGGAGCTACGAGCAGTACTTC
TRBD2,-,TRBJ2-1,TRBV2,CASNPLAGGSNEQFF,TGTGCCAGCAACCCACTAGCGGGGGGAAGTAATGAGCAGTTCTTC
TRBD1,few,TRBJ1-6,TRBV10-2,CASSESETGNSPLHF,TGCGCCAGCAGTGAGTCGGAGACAGGGAATTCACCCCTCCACTTT
TRBD1,-,TRBJ1-2,TRBV5-4,CASSLGTGGEGYTF,TGTGCCAGCAGCTTAGGGACAGGGGGCGAAGGCTACACCTTC
TRBD1,-,TRBJ1-2,TRBV5-6,CASSYGQGGVFTGRGYTF,TGTGCCAGCAGCTACGGACAGGGCGGGGTGTTCACGGGGAGAGGCTACACCTTC
TRBD1,-,TRBJ1-1,TRBV29-1,CSGGTGLSTEAFF,TGCAGCGGGGGGACAGGGCTCAGCACTGAAGCTTTCTTT
-,-,TRBJ2-6,TRBV5-1,CASSPFSGANGLTF,TGCGCCAGCAGCCCATTCTCTGGGGCCAACGGCCTGACTTTC
-,-,TRBJ1-4,TRBV4-1,CASSQDSGGAGNEKLFF,TGCGCCAGCAGCCAAGATTCGGGGGGCGCCGGTAATGAAAAACTGTTTTTT
TRBD1,-,TRBJ2-3,TRBV7-2,CASSLDQGVDTQYF,TGTGCCAGCAGCTTGGATCAGGGGGTAGATACGCAGTATTTT
TRBD1,-,TRBJ1-1,TRBV4-3,CASSSRTGVNTEAFF,TGCGCCAGCAGCTCACGGACAGGAGTGAACACTGAAGCTTTCTTT
TRBD1,-,TRBJ1-6,TRBV5-1,CASSPRDSNSPLHF,TGCGCCAGCAGCCCCCGGGACAGTAATTCACCCCTCCACTTT
TRBD1,few,TRBJ2-7,TRBV6-4,CASSRDRGYEQYF,TGTGCCAGCAGCCGGGACAGGGGGTACGAGCAGTACTTC
-,-,TRBJ1-1,TRBV4-2,CASSQDTNFREAFF,TGTGCCAGCAGCCAAGACACCAATTTTCGAGAGGCTTTCTTT
-,-,TRBJ1-2,TRBV7-2,CASSETGLYGYTF,TGTGCCAGCAGCGAAACAGGCCTCTATGGCTACACCTTC
TRBD1,-,TRBJ2-7,TRBV19,CASSIYPGQGAREQYF,TGTGCCAGTAGTATATATCCGGGACAGGGGGCGCGGGAGCAGTACTTC
-,few,TRBJ1-2,TRBV9,CASSVVSGATEGYTF,TGTGCCAGCAGCGTAGTGTCTGGGGCTACGGAGGGCTACACCTTC
TRBD1,-,TRBJ2-7,TRBV5-1,CASSLMGQGDEQYF,TGCGCCAGCAGCTTGATGGGACAGGGGGACGAGCAGTACTTC
-,few,TRBJ2-7,TRBV7-6,CASSLTIETYEQYF,TGTGCCAGCAGCTTAACTATCGAGACCTACGAGCAGTACTTC
TRBD1,-,TRBJ1-1,TRBV6-1,CASSLRDRVRAFF,TGTGCCAGCAGCCTCCGGGACAGGGTTCGGGCTTTCTTT
-,-,TRBJ1-5,TRBV6-1,CASSDREDQPQHF,TGTGCCAGCAGTGACCGGGAAGATCAGCCCCAGCATTTT
TRBD2,-,TRBJ2-1,TRBV4-3,CASSQGTSGYNEQFF,TGCGCCAGCAGCCAAGGGACTAGCGGTTACAATGAGCAGTTCTTC
-,-,TRBJ2-3,TRBV27,CASSFARTSTDTQYF,TGTGCCAGCAGTTTCGCTCGAACTAGCACAGATACGCAGTATTTT
TRBD2,once,TRBJ2-3,TRBV28,CASSYSDRGVQYF,TGTGCCAGCAGTTATTCCGACCGGGGGGTGCAGTATTTT
TRBD2,-,TRBJ2-1,TRBV19,CASSISSGEYNEQFF,TGTGCCAGTAGTATATCCAGCGGGGAGTACAATGAGCAGTTCTTC
TRBD1,-,TRBJ2-2,TRBV5-4,CASRAGTGRIAGELFF,TGTGCCAGCAGAGCCGGGACAGGGAGGATAGCCGGGGAGCTGTTTTTT
TRBD1,few,TRBJ2-7,TRBV2,CASSYPEDRGGYEQYF,TGTGCCAGCAGTTATCCCGAGGACAGGGGGGGATACGAGCAGTACTTC
-,-,TRBJ1-4,TRBV16,CASSPRGGSREKLFF,TGTGCCAGCAGCCCCCGCGGAGGGAGTCGTGAAAAACTGTTTTTT
-,-,TRBJ1-1,TRBV6-1,CASSAVFRDTEAFF,TGTGCCAGCAGTGCGGTCTTCAGGGACACTGAAGCTTTCTTT
TRBD1,-,TRBJ2-7,TRBV27,CASSPRRDSYEQYF,TGTGCCAGCAGCCCACGCCGGGACAGCTACGAGCAGTACTTC